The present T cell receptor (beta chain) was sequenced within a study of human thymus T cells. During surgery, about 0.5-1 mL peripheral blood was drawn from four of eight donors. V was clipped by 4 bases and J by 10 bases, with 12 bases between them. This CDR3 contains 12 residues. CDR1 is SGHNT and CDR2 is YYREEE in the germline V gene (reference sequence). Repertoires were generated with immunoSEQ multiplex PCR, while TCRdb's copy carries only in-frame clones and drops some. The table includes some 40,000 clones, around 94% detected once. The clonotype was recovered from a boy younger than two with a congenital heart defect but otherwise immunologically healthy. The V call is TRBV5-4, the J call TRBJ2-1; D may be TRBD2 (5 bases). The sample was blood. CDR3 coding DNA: TGTGCCAGCAGCATCGACTATCTAGAGCAGTTCTTC. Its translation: CASSIDYLEQFF.